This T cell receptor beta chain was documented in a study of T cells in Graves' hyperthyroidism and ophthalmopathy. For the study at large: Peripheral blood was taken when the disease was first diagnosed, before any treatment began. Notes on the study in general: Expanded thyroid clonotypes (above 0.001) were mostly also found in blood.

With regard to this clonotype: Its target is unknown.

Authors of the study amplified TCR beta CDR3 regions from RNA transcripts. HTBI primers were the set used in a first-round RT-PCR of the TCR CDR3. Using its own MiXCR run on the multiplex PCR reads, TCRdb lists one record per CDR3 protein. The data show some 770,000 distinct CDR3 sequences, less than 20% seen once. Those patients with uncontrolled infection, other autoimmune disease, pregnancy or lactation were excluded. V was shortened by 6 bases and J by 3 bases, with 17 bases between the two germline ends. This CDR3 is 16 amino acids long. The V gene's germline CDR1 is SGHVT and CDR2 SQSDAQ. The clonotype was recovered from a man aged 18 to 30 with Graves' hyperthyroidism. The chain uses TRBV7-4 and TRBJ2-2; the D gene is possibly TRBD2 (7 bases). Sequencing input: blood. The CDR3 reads CASSETGTTYTGELFF. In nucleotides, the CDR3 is TGTGCCAGCAGTGAAACAGGGACTACCTACACCGGGGAGCTGTTTTTT. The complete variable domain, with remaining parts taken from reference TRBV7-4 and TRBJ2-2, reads GAGVSQSPRYKVAKRGRDVALRCDSISGHVTLYWYRQTLGQGSEVLTYSQSDAQRDKSGRPSGRFSAERPERSVSTLKIQRTEQGDSAVYLCASSETGTTYTGELFFGEGSRLTVL.